The present T cell receptor (beta chain) was sequenced within a study of control samples from healthy donors and cancer patients. Profiling relied on immunoSEQ multiplex PCR, and the TCRdb table lists in-frame clones only, not all of them. The sample consists of 100,000 to 150,000 clones, about 90% of them appearing once. The V gene end was trimmed by 4 bases and the J gene end by 1 base; junction bases not matched to a gene: 3. The CDR3 is made up of 15 amino acids. Germline lookup yields CDR1 SGHRS and CDR2 YFSETQ. Sequenced input: blood. This chain uses TRBV5-1 with TRBJ2-3; 10 positions agree with TRBD2. The sequence came from a woman between 45 and 60 years old in good health. The CDR3 sequence: CASSPGTSGTDTQYF. The CDR3 region has the DNA TGCGCCAGCAGCCCCGGGACTAGCGGCACAGATACGCAGTATTTT.